This TCR beta chain was identified in a study of cytomegalovirus exposure and HLA in healthy donors. Study-wide results and limits: Later analysis identified a missense DCLRE1C variant that was linked to TCR beta V- and J-gene trimming. Later on, an analysis tied over 15,000 TCR beta sequences to HLA alleles at 0.05 false discovery rate.

A note on this clone: Its antigen is unknown. One end of the junction does not line up with germline, which may come from a read error.

In the PCR, 60 Vbeta and 13 Jbeta primers were used. Only in-frame clones appear in the TCRdb table, and some are missing; sequencing was by immunoSEQ multiplex PCR. The sample contains over 80,000 clones, nearly 80% of which appear only once. The CDR3 is 14 residues long. Per the germline V gene, CDR1 is SGHDT and CDR2 is YYEEEE. The sequence was collected from a female donor in good health and CMV-seronegative. The sequencing input was PBMCs. The J gene is TRBJ1-2, the V gene TRBV5-6, with 9 nucleotides matching TRBD1. CDR3 nucleotides: TGTGCCAGCAGCTGGCTAAGGACAGGGGCTGCCGAGGCCTTC. Residues: CASSWLRTGAAEAF.